These 5 T cell receptor beta chains originate from one sample sequenced in a study of cytomegalovirus exposure and HLA in healthy donors. Profiling relied on immunoSEQ multiplex PCR, and the TCRdb table lists in-frame clones only, not all of them. The sample records about 130,000 clones, about 88% being singletons. The sample was PBMCs. Receptors were obtained from a woman between 18 and 29 years old in good health and CMV-seropositive.

The chain has TRBV28 and TRBJ2-2; TRBD2 agrees at 9 bases. V was pared by 5 bases and J by 3 bases, with 7 bases of the junction left unmatched. This CDR3 has 16 amino acids. Germline-derived CDR1 and CDR2 are MDHEN and SYDVKM. As DNA, the CDR3 is TGTGCCAGCAGTGCGCGTAGCGGGGGTTACACCGGGGAGCTGTTTTTT. Translated, it gives CASSARSGGYTGELFF.

V gene TRBV7-8 combines with J gene TRBJ1-2; 7 nucleotides align to TRBD1. Germline CDR1 SGHVS, CDR2 FQNEAQ. This CDR3 is built from 14 residues. Trimming at V came to 7 bases and at J to 5 bases, leaving 10 bases not matched to a gene. Written as DNA, the CDR3 is TGTGCCAGCACCTTGGACAGGTTCGGGTATGGCTACACCTTC. Residues: CASTLDRFGYGYTF.

The chain is built from TRBV15 and TRBJ2-1, with D hard to call. Germline CDR1 and CDR2: LNHNV and YYDKDF (reference sequence). Trimming left V 9 bases short and J 0 bases short, with 12 bases between. The CDR3 spans 14 residues. CDR3 nucleotides: TGTGCCACTACACAGATTAGCTCCTACAATGAGCAGTTCTTC. Translated, it gives CATTQISSYNEQFF.

The J gene is TRBJ2-2, the V gene TRBV2; 8 bases fit TRBD2. The germline gives CDR1 SNHLY, CDR2 FYNNEI. Trimming cost V 8 bases and J 7 bases; bases outside gene matches: 9. The CDR3 covers 14 residues. The CDR3 loop reads CASGRPGGVGELFF. In DNA, the CDR3 is TGTGCCAGCGGCCGCCCCGGGGGGGTCGGGGAGCTGTTTTTT.

This chain joins TRBV19 and TRBJ2-2; D uncertain. CDR1 is LNHDA, CDR2 SQIVND, per germline (reference sequence). Trimming stripped 5 bases from V and 5 bases from J, with 12 bases between. The CDR3 spans 14 residues. The CDR3 DNA reads as TGTGCCAGTAGTCCCCCCCCCGAGACCGGGGAGCTGTTTTTT. Its translation: CASSPPPETGELFF. Drawing the rest from reference TRBV19 and TRBJ2-2, the complete variable domain is DGGITQSPKYLFRKEGQNVTLSCEQNLNHDAMYWYRQDPGQGLRLIYYSQIVNDFQKGDIAEGYSVSREKKESFPLTVTSAQKNPTAFYLCASSPPPETGELFFGEGSRLTVL.